The source of this TCR beta chain is a study of response to subunit inactivated influenza vaccine. Study results and caveats: Seasonal influenza vaccination, on each occasion, was suggested by the authors to recruit few new T cells.

A single record per CDR3 protein comes from TCRdb applying MiXCR to the RT-PCR reads. The sample lists around 710,000 distinct CDR3 sequences; 14% were seen once. Note on this clonotype: Its antigen is undetermined.

Trimming removed 7 bases at V and 2 bases at J, with 16 bases between. The CDR3 runs to 15 residues. The sample was PBMCs from blood, taken approximately 15 days before vaccination. This chain uses TRBV12-3 or TRBV12-4 with TRBJ2-3; D not resolved. The sequence was obtained from a man between 50 and 59 years old who received an inactivated influenza vaccine. The CDR3 nucleotides read TGTGCCAGCATTCCGATATATACCCCCACAGATACGCAGTATTTT. The encoded protein is CASIPIYTPTDTQYF.